The entry that follows covers one TCR beta chain sequence. CDR1 is SGHTA, CDR2 FQGNSA, per germline. J lost 0 bases, V lost 5 bases, and 3 bases had no gene match. The CDR3 extends over 15 amino acids. This sample was included in a study of blood T cell repertoires in COVID-19. Produced via immunoSEQ multiplex PCR; TCRdb's table is partial and in-frame only. The sample has roughly 73,000 clones; around nine tenths are singletons. V and J are TRBV7-2 and TRBJ2-5; 10 bases agree with TRBD2. This clonotype originated in a man aged 50 to 60 with acute or convalescent COVID-19. The sample taken for sequencing was peripheral blood. Here the CDR3 DNA reads TGTGCCAGCAGCGCCACTAGCGGGAACCAAGAGACCCAGTACTTC. The encoded protein is CASSATSGNQETQYF.